This is a list of T cell receptor beta chains from one sample in a study of cytomegalovirus exposure and HLA in healthy donors. Profiling relied on immunoSEQ multiplex PCR, and the TCRdb table lists in-frame clones only, not all of them. The profile shows a few hundred thousand clones, 80% to 90% of them singletons. Sequences were obtained from PBMCs. The receptors here all came from a woman aged 40 to 50 in good health and CMV-seropositive. CDR3s include the opening cysteine and the closing phenylalanine or tryptophan. Each record gives: CDR3 DNA, CDR3 protein, D gene, J gene, clone size, V gene. A D gene is named only where the DNA matches it firmly. The listing skips clone size in some rows; elsewhere it reads once, few, many or a size class.

CDR3 DNA: TGTGCCAGTAGTATGGGGACTAGCACAGATACGCAGTATTTT
CDR3 protein: CASSMGTSTDTQYF
D gene: NA
J gene: TRBJ2-3
clone size: NA
V gene: TRBV19

CDR3 DNA: TGTGCCAGCAGTGAATGGCGGGGCAGTCGTTATGGGGAGCAGTACTTC
CDR3 protein: CASSEWRGSRYGEQYF
D gene: NA
J gene: TRBJ2-7
clone size: once
V gene: TRBV2

CDR3 DNA: TGTGCCAGCAGCTTAGCAGGGACAGGGGCTGGAAACACCATATATTTT
CDR3 protein: CASSLAGTGAGNTIYF
D gene: TRBD1
J gene: TRBJ1-3
clone size: NA
V gene: TRBV7-8

CDR3 DNA: TGTGCCAGTTCTAGCGGGAGGAACACCGGGGAGCTGTTTTTT
CDR3 protein: CASSSGRNTGELFF
D gene: TRBD2
J gene: TRBJ2-2
clone size: few
V gene: TRBV19

CDR3 DNA: TGTGCCAGCAGCTCACAGGGGGACACCGGGGAGCTGTTTTTT
CDR3 protein: CASSSQGDTGELFF
D gene: TRBD1
J gene: TRBJ2-2
clone size: NA
V gene: TRBV7-9

CDR3 DNA: TGTGCCAGCAGCTTAGTACAGGGGGCCCTTGAGCAGTTCTTC
CDR3 protein: CASSLVQGALEQFF
D gene: TRBD1
J gene: TRBJ2-1
clone size: NA
V gene: TRBV7-8

CDR3 DNA: TGCGCCAGCAGCCCCGGGTTCACCTCCTACAATGAGCAGTTCTTC
CDR3 protein: CASSPGFTSYNEQFF
D gene: NA
J gene: TRBJ2-1
clone size: NA
V gene: TRBV5-1

CDR3 DNA: TGTGCCAGCAGCCCGGGGTTGGACTATGGCTACACCTTC
CDR3 protein: CASSPGLDYGYTF
D gene: NA
J gene: TRBJ1-2
clone size: NA
V gene: TRBV11-3

CDR3 DNA: TGTGCCAGCAGACTGACCGGGACTAACTATGGCTACACCTTC
CDR3 protein: CASRLTGTNYGYTF
D gene: NA
J gene: TRBJ1-2
clone size: NA
V gene: TRBV13

CDR3 DNA: TGTGCCAGCAGTATCATAGGTAGCGGGGGCACAGATACGCAGTATTTT
CDR3 protein: CASSIIGSGGTDTQYF
D gene: TRBD2
J gene: TRBJ2-3
clone size: NA
V gene: TRBV27

CDR3 DNA: TGTGCCAGCAGCTCGTACACCCAAGAGACCCAGTACTTC
CDR3 protein: CASSSYTQETQYF
D gene: NA
J gene: TRBJ2-5
clone size: once
V gene: TRBV11-2

CDR3 DNA: TGTGCCAGCAGCTTAGGGACAGGGGGTTACACTGAAGCTTTCTTT
CDR3 protein: CASSLGTGGYTEAFF
D gene: TRBD1
J gene: TRBJ1-1
clone size: NA
V gene: TRBV13

CDR3 DNA: TGCGCCAGCAGCCGAGATGAGGTTTCCTCCTATGGCTACACCTTC
CDR3 protein: CASSRDEVSSYGYTF
D gene: NA
J gene: TRBJ1-2
clone size: few
V gene: TRBV4-1

CDR3 DNA: TGTGCCAGCCAAGGACAGGGGAACACTGAAGCTTTCTTT
CDR3 protein: CASQGQGNTEAFF
D gene: TRBD1
J gene: TRBJ1-1
clone size: NA
V gene: TRBV25-1

CDR3 DNA: TGTGCCAGCAGTTCGCAAGGACAGGGCAGGTCCTACGAGCAGTACTTC
CDR3 protein: CASSSQGQGRSYEQYF
D gene: TRBD1
J gene: TRBJ2-7
clone size: once
V gene: TRBV27

CDR3 DNA: TGTGCCAGCAGCTTAACTAGCTACGAGCAGTACTTC
CDR3 protein: CASSLTSYEQYF
D gene: NA
J gene: TRBJ2-7
clone size: NA
V gene: TRBV11-3

CDR3 DNA: TGTGCCAGCAGAGGGGGCACTGAAGCTTTCTTT
CDR3 protein: CASRGGTEAFF
D gene: NA
J gene: TRBJ1-1
clone size: NA
V gene: TRBV28

CDR3 DNA: TGTGCCAGCAGTTCTGACAGGGTGGGCTATGGCTACACCTTC
CDR3 protein: CASSSDRVGYGYTF
D gene: TRBD1
J gene: TRBJ1-2
clone size: NA
V gene: TRBV7-2

CDR3 DNA: TGCAGCGTTGAAGATTTAGGGACAGGGACAACCGGGGAGCTGTTTTTT
CDR3 protein: CSVEDLGTGTTGELFF
D gene: TRBD1
J gene: TRBJ2-2
clone size: NA
V gene: TRBV29-1

CDR3 DNA: TGTGCCAGCAGTGGGAGGGACGTCACCGGGGAGCTGTTTTTT
CDR3 protein: CASSGRDVTGELFF
D gene: TRBD2
J gene: TRBJ2-2
clone size: NA
V gene: TRBV5-4